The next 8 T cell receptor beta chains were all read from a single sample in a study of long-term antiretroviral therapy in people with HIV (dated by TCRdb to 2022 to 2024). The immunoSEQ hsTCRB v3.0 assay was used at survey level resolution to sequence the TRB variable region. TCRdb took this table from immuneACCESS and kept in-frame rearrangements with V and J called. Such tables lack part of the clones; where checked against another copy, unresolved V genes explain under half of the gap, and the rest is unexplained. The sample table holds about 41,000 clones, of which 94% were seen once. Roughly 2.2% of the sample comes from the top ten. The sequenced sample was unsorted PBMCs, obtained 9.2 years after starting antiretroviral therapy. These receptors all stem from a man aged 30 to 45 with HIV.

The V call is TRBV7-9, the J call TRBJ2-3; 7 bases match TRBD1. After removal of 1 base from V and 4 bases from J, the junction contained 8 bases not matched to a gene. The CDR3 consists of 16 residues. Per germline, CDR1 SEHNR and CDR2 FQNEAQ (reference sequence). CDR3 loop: CASSLGTGDVSDTQYF. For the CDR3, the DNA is TGTGCCAGCAGCTTAGGAACAGGGGATGTGTCAGATACGCAGTATTTT.

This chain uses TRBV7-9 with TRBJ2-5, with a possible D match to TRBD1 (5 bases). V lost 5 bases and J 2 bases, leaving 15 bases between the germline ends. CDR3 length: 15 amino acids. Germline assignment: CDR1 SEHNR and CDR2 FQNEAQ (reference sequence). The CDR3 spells CASSIQGIRQETQYF. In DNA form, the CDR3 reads TGTGCCAGCAGCATCCAGGGTATCCGACAAGAGACCCAGTACTTC. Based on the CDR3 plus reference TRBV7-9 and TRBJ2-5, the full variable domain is DTGVSQNPRHKITKRGQNVTFRCDPISEHNRLYWYRQTLGQGPEFLTYFQNEAQLEKSRLLSDRFSAERPKGSFSTLEIQRTEQGDSAMYLCASSIQGIRQETQYFGPGTRLLVL.

Here the CDR3 DNA reads TGCGCCAGCAGCGGACAGGGGACCGACGAAAAACTGTTTTTT. This codes for CASSGQGTDEKLFF. J is TRBJ1-4 and V is TRBV5-1; TRBD1 matches at 9 bases. Losses at the gene ends were 4 bases for V and 8 bases for J; bases not matched to a gene: 6. CDR3 length equals 14 residues. Germline CDR1 reads SGHRS; CDR2 reads YFSETQ. Full variable domain (remainder filled in from reference TRBV5-1 and TRBJ1-4): KAGVTQTPRYLIKTRGQQVTLSCSPISGHRSVSWYQQTPGQGLQFLFEYFSETQRNKGNFPGRFSGRQFSNSRSEMNVSTLELGDSALYLCASSGQGTDEKLFFGSGTQLSVL.

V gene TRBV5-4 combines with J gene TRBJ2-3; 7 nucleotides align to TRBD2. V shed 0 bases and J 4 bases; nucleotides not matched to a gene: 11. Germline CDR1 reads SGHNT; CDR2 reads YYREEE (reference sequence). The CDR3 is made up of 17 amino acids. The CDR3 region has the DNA TGTGCCAGCAGCTTGGTGGGAGCGGGGAGGGATCCAGATACGCAGTATTTT. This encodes CASSLVGAGRDPDTQYF.

DNA of the CDR3: TGTGCCAGCAGCCAAACTAGCGGGGGGGCAGATACGCAGTATTTT. Amino acid sequence: CASSQTSGGADTQYF. The V call is TRBV4-2, the J call TRBJ2-3; 13 positions match TRBD2. Trimming removed 2 bases from V and 4 bases from J; junction bases left unmatched: 0. Germline CDR1 is LGHNA and CDR2 is YNFKEQ. This CDR3 contains 15 residues.

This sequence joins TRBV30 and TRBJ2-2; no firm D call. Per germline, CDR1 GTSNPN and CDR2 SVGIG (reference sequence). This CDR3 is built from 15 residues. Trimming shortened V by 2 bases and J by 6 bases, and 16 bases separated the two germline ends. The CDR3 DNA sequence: TGTGCCTGGAGTCCCCCACCGGCTTCCGCCGGGGAGCTGTTTTTT. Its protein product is CAWSPPPASAGELFF.

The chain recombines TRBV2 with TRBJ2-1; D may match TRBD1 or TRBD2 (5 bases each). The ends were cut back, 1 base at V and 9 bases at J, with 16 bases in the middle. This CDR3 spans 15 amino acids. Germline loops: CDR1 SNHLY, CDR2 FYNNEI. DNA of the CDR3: TGTGCCAGCAGTGAAGGTGCCATTTTGAGGGGTGAGCAGTTCTTC. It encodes CASSEGAILRGEQFF.

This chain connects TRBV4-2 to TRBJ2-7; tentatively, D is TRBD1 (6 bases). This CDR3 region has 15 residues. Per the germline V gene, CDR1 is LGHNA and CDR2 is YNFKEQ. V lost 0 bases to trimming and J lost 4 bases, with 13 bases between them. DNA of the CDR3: TGTGCCAGCAGCCAAGAGGTGGGGGCTGGTTACGAGCAGTACGTC. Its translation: CASSQEVGAGYEQYV.